The 32 T cell receptor beta chains below were found in one sample sequenced in a study of blood T cell repertoires in COVID-19 (dated by TCRdb to between 2020 and 2021). Libraries were constructed by the immunoSEQ multiplex PCR assay. Not all clones reach the TCRdb copy of this immuneACCESS table, which keeps in-frame sequences only. Checked studies attribute under half of the gap to unresolved V genes and leave the rest unexplained. The sample table shows around 190,000 clones, and roughly 84% are seen once. The top ten clonotypes cover about 3.2% of the sample. The sequencing input was PBMCs or T cells enriched from blood (not recorded which). These receptors were taken from a woman in her 30s who had been exposed to COVID-19.

Only one count was recorded for this clone. The rearrangement links TRBV6-2 or TRBV6-3 to TRBJ2-5; the D gene is possibly TRBD2 (5 bases). The CDR3 has 15 residues. The V end was cut by 4 bases, the J end by 4 bases, with 16 bases between. CDR1 is MNHEY, CDR2 SVGEGT, per germline. CDR3: CASSLGVVRGETQYF. CDR3 bases: TGTGCCAGCAGTTTAGGCGTAGTCCGGGGAGAGACCCAGTACTTC.

This clone has a single count. The chain joins TRBV4-3 to TRBJ1-2, with D hard to call. This CDR3 comprises 16 residues. The ends were cut back, 0 bases at V and 4 bases at J, with 15 bases in the middle. Germline CDR1 and CDR2: LGHNA and YSLEER. The CDR3 DNA reads TGCGCCAGCAGCCAAGATCGAACCCGGAGGACCTATGGCTACACCTTC. This sequence encodes CASSQDRTRRTYGYTF.

V gene TRBV10-1 combines with J gene TRBJ1-1; D remains ambiguous. V was cut by 7 bases and J by 0 bases, with 9 bases left in between. CDR3 length equals 13 residues. Germline V CDR1 and CDR2: WNHNN, SYGVQD (reference sequence). CDR3 sequence: CASKVAMNTEAFF. Here the CDR3 DNA reads TGCGCCAGCAAGGTAGCCATGAACACTGAAGCTTTCTTT.

This chain links TRBV18 with TRBJ2-1; D not certain. Germline loops: CDR1 KGHSH, CDR2 LQKENI. The V gene lost 0 bases and the J gene lost 4 bases, with 7 bases spanning the gap. This CDR3 has 14 amino acids. CDR3: CASSPPIGYNEQFF. In nucleotides, the CDR3 is TGTGCCAGCTCACCACCAATCGGGTACAATGAGCAGTTCTTC. The full variable domain, in which reference TRBV18 and TRBJ2-1 provide the parts outside the CDR3, is NAGVMQNPRHLVRRRGQEARLRCSPMKGHSHVYWYRQLPEEGLKFMVYLQKENIIDESGMPKERFSAEFPKEGPSILRIQQVVRGDSAAYFCASSPPIGYNEQFFGPGTRLTVL.

In this sample, this clone turned up once. V gene TRBV2 combines with J gene TRBJ2-3, with 9 bases matching TRBD1. The CDR3 runs 14 residues. The junction had 5 bases not matched to a gene; V was cut back by 6 bases and J by 4 bases. Germline CDR1 SNHLY, CDR2 FYNNEI. Here the CDR3 DNA reads TGTGCCAGCAGCGGACAGGGGTCGGCAGATACGCAGTATTTT. Protein sequence: CASSGQGSADTQYF. The full variable domain, with the rest looked up from reference TRBV2 and TRBJ2-3, is EPEVTQTPSHQVTQMGQEVILRCVPISNHLYFYWYRQILGQKVEFLVSFYNNEISEKSEIFDDQFSVERPDGSNFTLKIRSTKLEDSAMYFCASSGQGSADTQYFGPGTRLTVL.

The chain couples TRBV5-1 to TRBJ2-1; 8 nucleotides match TRBD2. V lost 0 bases to trimming and J lost 5 bases; unmatched junction nucleotides: 10. Germline V lookup: CDR1 SGHRS, CDR2 YFSETQ. This CDR3 is 17 amino acids long. The CDR3 here is CASSLEVLAGGHNEQFF. Written as DNA, the CDR3 is TGCGCCAGCAGCTTGGAGGTTTTGGCGGGGGGCCACAATGAGCAGTTCTTC.

CDR3 loop: CAASLRGGYYEQYF. CDR3 nucleotides: TGTGCCGCAAGTCTGCGTGGGGGGTACTACGAGCAGTACTTC. This rearrangement joins TRBV27 to TRBJ2-7, with D possibly matching TRBD2 (6 bases). This CDR3 has 14 residues. Germline V gene data show CDR1 as MNHEY and CDR2 as SMNVEV (reference sequence). V was clipped by 11 bases and J by 3 bases, with 20 bases between them.

The V gene is TRBV2, the J gene TRBJ2-1, with TRBD2 matching 9 bases. The V gene's germline CDR1 is SNHLY and CDR2 FYNNEI. With V trimmed by 7 bases and J by 10 bases, 11 bases remained unmatched. This CDR3 spans 14 amino acids. CDR3 coding DNA: TGTGCCAGCATGAGAGCAGGGACTAGCAAAGAGCAGTTCTTC. Translating it yields CASMRAGTSKEQFF.

The CDR3 here is CASSSIRGHAEAFF. The CDR3 DNA sequence: TGCGCCAGCAGCTCGATAAGGGGGCATGCGGAAGCTTTCTTT. This chain joins TRBV5-1 and TRBJ1-1; 7 positions match TRBD1. This CDR3 has 14 residues. The V gene end was trimmed by 3 bases and the J gene end by 8 bases; junction bases not matched to a gene: 10. The V gene's germline CDR1 is SGHRS and CDR2 YFSETQ.

V and J are TRBV3-1 (or the pseudogene TRBV3-2) and TRBJ1-5, with TRBD1 matching over 8 bases. CDR3 size: 16 residues. The ends lost 4 bases at V and 1 base at J; junction bases unmatched: 6. Germline assignment: CDR1 LGHDT and CDR2 YNNKEL (reference sequence). CDR3 sequence reads: CASSLGQGGSNQPQHF. For the CDR3, the DNA is TGTGCCAGCAGCCTCGGACAGGGAGGGAGCAATCAGCCCCAGCATTTT.

The chain employs TRBV21-1 and TRBJ1-1; TRBD1 is the table's D call and was not checked against the DNA. TRBV21-1 is a listed pseudogene. This CDR3 spans 17 amino acids. The DNA of the CDR3 is TGTGCCAGCAGCATACGGAGGGACAGGGGATTTGGCACTGAAGCTTTCTTT. It encodes CASSIRRDRGFGTEAFF.

The chain uses TRBV7-9 and TRBJ2-2, with D tentatively TRBD1 (5 bases). The CDR3 extends over 14 amino acids. The V end was cut by 7 bases, the J end by 6 bases, with 15 bases between. Germline assignment: CDR1 SEHNR and CDR2 FQNEAQ (reference sequence). CDR3 protein: CASTIPQGSGELFF. The CDR3 DNA is TGTGCCAGCACCATACCCCAGGGTTCCGGGGAGCTGTTTTTT.

The J gene is TRBJ2-2, the V gene TRBV19; the match to TRBD2 covers 11 bases. Germline V gene lookup returns CDR1 LNHDA and CDR2 SQIVND (reference sequence). CDR3 length: 15 amino acids. With 5 bases clipped from V and 6 bases from J, the junction kept 5 bases outside the gene matches. CDR3 bases: TGTGCCAGTAGTTGGGCTAGCGGGGGGCCCGGGGAGCTGTTTTTT. This sequence encodes CASSWASGGPGELFF.

This chain links TRBV4-1 with TRBJ1-1; 8 bases map to TRBD1. V was pared by 1 base and J by 2 bases, with 3 bases of the junction left unmatched. The germline gives CDR1 MGHRA, CDR2 YSYEKL. This CDR3 spans 15 amino acids. This chain's CDR3 is CASSQAGQGNTEAFF. The CDR3 DNA is TGCGCCAGCAGCCAAGCCGGACAGGGAAACACTGAAGCTTTCTTT.

The chain uses TRBV5-6 and TRBJ1-1; possible D gene TRBD1, 6 bases. The CDR3 is 14 amino acids. Germline V gene lookup returns CDR1 SGHDT and CDR2 YYEEEE. V shed 2 bases and J shed 4 bases, with 12 bases lying between them. The CDR3 loop is CASSFLQGPTEAFF. CDR3 coding DNA: TGTGCCAGCAGCTTTTTACAGGGACCCACTGAAGCTTTCTTT.

This clone was recorded a few times. The genes are TRBV5-1 and TRBJ1-1, with 7 bases that match TRBD1. V gave up 4 bases and J gave up 1 base; unmatched junction bases: 7. The CDR3 length is 15 residues. Germline CDR1 and CDR2: SGHRS and YFSETQ. Here the CDR3 reads CASSVLTGENTEAFF. The DNA of the CDR3 is TGCGCCAGCAGCGTACTAACAGGGGAGAACACTGAAGCTTTCTTT. The variable domain in full, completed from reference TRBV5-1 and TRBJ1-1, reads KAGVTQTPRYLIKTRGQQVTLSCSPISGHRSVSWYQQTPGQGLQFLFEYFSETQRNKGNFPGRFSGRQFSNSRSEMNVSTLELGDSALYLCASSVLTGENTEAFFGQGTRLTVV.

This clone was seen a handful of times. This rearrangement joins TRBV7-3 to TRBJ1-2, with TRBD1 as a possible D gene (5 bases). CDR1 is SGHTA, CDR2 FQGTGA, per germline. The CDR3 loop spans 13 amino acids. The ends were cut back, 3 bases at V and 4 bases at J, with 9 bases in the middle. CDR3 loop: CASSFGGIYGYTF. In DNA, the CDR3 is TGTGCCAGCAGCTTCGGGGGAATCTATGGCTACACCTTC.

This clone was picked up one time. The rearrangement uses TRBV14 and TRBJ1-6; tentative D call: TRBD1 (5 bases). The CDR3 runs 15 residues. The germline V and J ends were trimmed by 0 bases and 7 bases, with 10 bases remaining between them. Germline lookup yields CDR1 SGHDN and CDR2 FVKESK. In nucleotides, the CDR3 is TGTGCCAGCAGCCAAGACGGACGGGGGAATTCACCCCTCCACTTT. Its protein is CASSQDGRGNSPLHF.

The sample holds one count of this clone. This chain uses TRBV19 with TRBJ2-2, with D tentatively TRBD1 (5 bases). Germline V lookup: CDR1 LNHDA, CDR2 SQIVND (reference sequence). This CDR3 has 13 residues. V gave up 7 bases and J gave up 2 bases, with 8 bases separating them. CDR3 coding DNA: TGTGCCAGTAAAGACAGAAACACCGGGGAGCTGTTTTTT. Residues: CASKDRNTGELFF.

V gene TRBV6-2 or TRBV6-3 combines with J gene TRBJ2-5; 8 bases map to TRBD2. Germline CDR1 reads MNHEY; CDR2 reads SVGEGT. This CDR3 is built from 15 residues. V shed 2 bases and J 5 bases; nucleotides not matched to a gene: 7. The CDR3 reads CASSYPRGGRETQYF. CDR3 coding DNA: TGTGCCAGCAGTTACCCCCGGGGGGGCCGCGAGACCCAGTACTTC.

This clone was recorded a few times. The junction does not match germline at one end; this may be a read error. The gene calls are TRBV6-2 or TRBV6-3 and TRBJ1-1, with 9 bases lining up with TRBD1. This CDR3 region has 15 residues. The V gene's germline CDR1 is MNHEY and CDR2 SVGEGT. CDR3 nucleotides: TGTGCCAGCAGGTACTCCGACAGGGGGTACACTGAAGCTTTCTTT. This sequence encodes CASRYSDRGYTEAFF.

J is TRBJ1-1 and V is TRBV7-8, with D perhaps matching TRBD1 (6 bases). Trimming pared 2 bases from V and 3 bases from J, leaving 16 bases between. Per the germline V gene, CDR1 is SGHVS and CDR2 is FQNEAQ. The CDR3 covers 16 residues. The CDR3 DNA reads as TGTGCCAGCAGCTTATTGGGAAACCAGGGGTACACTGAAGCTTTCTTT. Amino acids: CASSLLGNQGYTEAFF. The full variable domain, rest sourced from reference TRBV7-8 and TRBJ1-1, is GAGVSQSPRYKVAKRGQDVALRCDPISGHVSLFWYQQALGQGPEFLTYFQNEAQLDKSGLPSDRFFAERPEGSVSTLKIQRTQQEDSAVYLCASSLLGNQGYTEAFFGQGTRLTVV.

The genes are TRBV6-4 and TRBJ1-6; TRBD1 might be the D (6 bases). The length of the CDR3 is 15 residues. Trimming pared 5 bases from V and 7 bases from J, leaving 15 bases between. The germline V gene has CDR1 MRHNA and CDR2 SNTAGT. This chain's CDR3 is CASSLQGEGNSPLHF. The DNA for the CDR3 is TGTGCCAGCAGTTTACAGGGAGAGGGAAATTCACCCCTCCACTTT.

This chain uses TRBV11-2 with TRBJ2-3; the match to TRBD1 covers 8 bases. The CDR3 totals 17 residues. V gave up 4 bases and J gave up 4 bases; unmatched junction bases: 13. Looked up from germline, CDR1 is SGHAT and CDR2 is FQNNGV. CDR3 coding DNA: TGTGCCAGCAGCTCAGGTCAGGGGGCGCAATTTTCAGATACGCAGTATTTT. Its protein product is CASSSGQGAQFSDTQYF.

This clone was seen a handful of times. The rearrangement uses TRBV7-9 and TRBJ2-1, with D perhaps TRBD2 (6 bases). V was clipped by 2 bases and J by 3 bases, with 11 bases between them. The CDR3 spans 15 residues. CDR1 is SEHNR and CDR2 is FQNEAQ in the germline V gene (reference sequence). The CDR3 here is CASSLSGGIYNEQFF. The CDR3 region has the DNA TGTGCCAGCAGCTTATCTGGAGGGATCTACAATGAGCAGTTCTTC.

The gene calls are TRBV28 and TRBJ2-6; D gene unclear. This CDR3 spans 15 amino acids. Germline V CDR1 and CDR2: MDHEN, SYDVKM. The V end was cut by 5 bases, the J end by 0 bases, with 8 bases between. In nucleotides, the CDR3 is TGTGCCAGCAGTGCCTACAGCTCTGGGGCCAACGTCCTGACTTTC. It translates to CASSAYSSGANVLTF.

This chain uses TRBV6-5 with TRBJ2-7; TRBD1 matches 11 bases. CDR1 MNHEY and CDR2 SVGAGI come from the germline V gene. The CDR3 totals 14 residues. V dropped 6 bases and J dropped 3; count of bases not matched to a gene: 4. The CDR3, as DNA: TGTGCCAGCAGCTCCGGGACAGGGGGCTACGAGCAGTACTTC. It encodes CASSSGTGGYEQYF.

The genes are TRBV9 and TRBJ1-4; D not certain. This CDR3 region has 14 residues. V was shortened by 1 base and J by 6 bases, with 10 bases between the two germline ends. Germline-derived CDR1 and CDR2 are SGDLS and YYNGEE. The CDR3 nucleotides read TGTGCCAGCAGCGTATTGCCCGGGGATGAAAAACTGTTTTTT. It encodes CASSVLPGDEKLFF.

The chain is built from TRBV24-1 and TRBJ2-5; TRBD2 agrees at 7 bases. The CDR3 consists of 17 residues. After removal of 5 bases from V and 1 base from J, the junction contained 12 bases not matched to a gene. Germline V gene sequence: CDR1 KGHDR, CDR2 SFDVKD. CDR3 bases: TGTGCCACCAGTGCTAATGGCGCCGCTAGCGGCCAAGAGACCCAGTACTTC. Translating it yields CATSANGAASGQETQYF.

This clone has just one count. The CDR3 spells CASSSEGDTEAFF. The CDR3 DNA follows: TGTGCCAGCAGCTCAGAGGGGGACACTGAAGCTTTCTTT. The genes are TRBV5-5 and TRBJ1-1; D possibly corresponds to TRBD1 (6 bases). The germline V gene has CDR1 SGHKS and CDR2 YYEKEE (reference sequence). The length of the CDR3 is 13 residues. Trimming left V 3 bases short and J 3 bases short, with 9 bases between. Full variable domain (rest looked up from reference TRBV5-5 and TRBJ1-1): DAGVTQSPTHLIKTRGQQVTLRCSPISGHKSVSWYQQVLGQGPQFIFQYYEKEERGRGNFPDRFSARQFPNYSSELNVNALLLGDSALYLCASSSEGDTEAFFGQGTRLTVV.

The CDR3 protein is CASSEGARSNQPQHF. The CDR3 DNA reads as TGCGCCAGCAGTGAGGGGGCGAGGAGCAATCAGCCCCAGCATTTT. The genes are TRBV5-1 and TRBJ1-5; 7 bases fit TRBD1. This CDR3 comprises 15 residues. The trim removed 5 bases at V and 1 base at J, leaving 6 bases unmatched. Germline loops: CDR1 SGHRS, CDR2 YFSETQ. The complete variable domain, with remaining parts taken from reference TRBV5-1 and TRBJ1-5, reads KAGVTQTPRYLIKTRGQQVTLSCSPISGHRSVSWYQQTPGQGLQFLFEYFSETQRNKGNFPGRFSGRQFSNSRSEMNVSTLELGDSALYLCASSEGARSNQPQHFGDGTRLSIL.

The V and J genes are TRBV2 and TRBJ1-3; 9 bases agree with TRBD1. Trimming took 5 bases from V and 7 from J; bases not matched to a gene: 3. In germline, CDR1 is SNHLY, CDR2 FYNNEI. The CDR3 is 13 amino acids. The CDR3, as DNA: TGTGCCAGCAGTACAGGGGGCGGGAACACCATATATTTT. It codes for CASSTGGGNTIYF.